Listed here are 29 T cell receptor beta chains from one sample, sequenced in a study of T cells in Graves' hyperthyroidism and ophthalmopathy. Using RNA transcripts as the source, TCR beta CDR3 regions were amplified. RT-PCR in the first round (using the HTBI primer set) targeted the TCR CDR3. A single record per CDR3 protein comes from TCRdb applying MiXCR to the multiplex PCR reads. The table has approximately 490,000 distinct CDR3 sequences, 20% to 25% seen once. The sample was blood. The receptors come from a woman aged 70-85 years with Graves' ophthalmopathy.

The CDR3 spells CAISSDTQETQYF. CDR3 DNA: TGTGCCATCAGTTCCGACACCCAAGAGACCCAGTACTTC. The chain uses TRBV10-3 and TRBJ2-5; D call uncertain. The CDR3 is 13 amino acids. With 5 bases removed from V and 1 base from J, the gap between germline ends came to 8 bases. CDR1 is ENHRY and CDR2 is SYGVKD in the germline V gene.

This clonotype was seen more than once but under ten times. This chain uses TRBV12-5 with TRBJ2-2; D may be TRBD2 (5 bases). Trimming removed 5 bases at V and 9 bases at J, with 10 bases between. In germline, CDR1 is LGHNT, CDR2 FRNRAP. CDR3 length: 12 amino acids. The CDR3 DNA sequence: TGTGCTAGTGGTGAGCTAGCCCGGGAGCTGTTTTTT. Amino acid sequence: CASGELARELFF.

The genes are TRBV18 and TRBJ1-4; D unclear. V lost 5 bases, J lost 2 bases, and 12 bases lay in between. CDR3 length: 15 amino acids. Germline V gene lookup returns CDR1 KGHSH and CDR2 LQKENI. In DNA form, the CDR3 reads TGTGCCAGCTCATCCCAACTAGCCACTAATGAAAAACTGTTTTTT. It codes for CASSSQLATNEKLFF.

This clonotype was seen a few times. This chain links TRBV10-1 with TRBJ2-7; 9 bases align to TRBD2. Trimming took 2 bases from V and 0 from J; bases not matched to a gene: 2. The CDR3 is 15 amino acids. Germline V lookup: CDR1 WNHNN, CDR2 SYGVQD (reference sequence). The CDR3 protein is CASSEASGASYEQYF. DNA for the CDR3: TGCGCCAGCAGTGAGGCTAGCGGGGCCTCCTACGAGCAGTACTTC.

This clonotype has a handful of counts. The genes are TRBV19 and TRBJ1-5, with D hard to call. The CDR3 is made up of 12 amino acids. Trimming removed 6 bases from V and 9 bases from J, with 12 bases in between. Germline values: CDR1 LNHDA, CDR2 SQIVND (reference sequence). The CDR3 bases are TGTGCCAGTAGCGACCACGGGAGGCCCCAGCATTTT. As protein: CASSDHGRPQHF.

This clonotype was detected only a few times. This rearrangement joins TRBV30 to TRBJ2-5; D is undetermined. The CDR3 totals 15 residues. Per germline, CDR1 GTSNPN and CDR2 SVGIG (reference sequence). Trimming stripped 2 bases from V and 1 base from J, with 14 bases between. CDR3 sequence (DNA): TGTGCCTGGAGTCCCTCAACCCTAACCCAAGAGACCCAGTACTTC. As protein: CAWSPSTLTQETQYF. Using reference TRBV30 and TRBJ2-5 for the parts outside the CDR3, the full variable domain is SQTIHQWPATLVQPVGSPLSLECTVEGTSNPNLYWYRQAAGRGLQLLFYSVGIGQISSEVPQNLSASRPQDRQFILSSKKLLLSDSGFYLCAWSPSTLTQETQYFGPGTRLLVL.

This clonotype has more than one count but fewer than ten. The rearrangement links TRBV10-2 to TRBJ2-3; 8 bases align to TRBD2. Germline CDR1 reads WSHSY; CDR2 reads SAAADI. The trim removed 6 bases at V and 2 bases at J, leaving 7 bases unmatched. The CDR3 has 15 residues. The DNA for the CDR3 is TGCGCCAGCAGCCTTCTTAGCGGGGACACAGATACGCAGTATTTT. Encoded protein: CASSLLSGDTDTQYF.

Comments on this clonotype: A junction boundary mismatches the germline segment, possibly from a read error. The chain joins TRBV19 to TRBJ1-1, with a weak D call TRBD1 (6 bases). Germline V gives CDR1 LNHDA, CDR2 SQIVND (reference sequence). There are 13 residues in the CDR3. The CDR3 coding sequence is TGTGCCAGTAGCAACGGAAGGGACACTGGAGCTTTCTTT. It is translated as CASSNGRDTGAFF.

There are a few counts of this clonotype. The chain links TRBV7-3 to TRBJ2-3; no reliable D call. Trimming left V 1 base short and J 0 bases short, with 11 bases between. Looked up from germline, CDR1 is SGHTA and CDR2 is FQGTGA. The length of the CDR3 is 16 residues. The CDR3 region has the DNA TGTGCCAGCAGCTTAATGGCACCCACTAGCACAGATACGCAGTATTTT. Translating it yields CASSLMAPTSTDTQYF.

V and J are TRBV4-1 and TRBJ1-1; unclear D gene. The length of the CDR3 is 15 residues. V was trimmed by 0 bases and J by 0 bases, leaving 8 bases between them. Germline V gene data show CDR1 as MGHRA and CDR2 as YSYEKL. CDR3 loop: CASSQDLRLNTEAFF. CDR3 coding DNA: TGCGCCAGCAGCCAAGATTTGCGGCTGAACACTGAAGCTTTCTTT.

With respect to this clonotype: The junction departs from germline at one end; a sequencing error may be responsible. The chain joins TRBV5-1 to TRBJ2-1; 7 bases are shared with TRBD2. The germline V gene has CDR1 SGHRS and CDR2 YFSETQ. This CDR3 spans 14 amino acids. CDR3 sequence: CASSSSGRRGEQLF. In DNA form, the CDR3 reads TGCGCCAGCAGCTCTAGCGGTAGGAGGGGAGAGCAGCTCTTC. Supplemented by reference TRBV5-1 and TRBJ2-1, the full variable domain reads KAGVTQTPRYLIKTRGQQVTLSCSPISGHRSVSWYQQTPGQGLQFLFEYFSETQRNKGNFPGRFSGRQFSNSRSEMNVSTLELGDSALYLCASSSSGRRGEQLFGPGTRLTVL.

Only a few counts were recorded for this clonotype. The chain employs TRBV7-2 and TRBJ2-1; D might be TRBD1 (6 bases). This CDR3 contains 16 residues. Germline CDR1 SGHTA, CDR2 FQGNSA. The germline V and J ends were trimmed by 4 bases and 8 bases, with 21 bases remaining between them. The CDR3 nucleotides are TGTGCCAGCAGCTCCAAGGGGGAGCGGCGAGGGGATGAGCAGTTCTTC. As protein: CASSSKGERRGDEQFF. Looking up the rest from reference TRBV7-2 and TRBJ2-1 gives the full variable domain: GAGVSQSPSNKVTEKGKDVELRCDPISGHTALYWYRQSLGQGLEFLIYFQGNSAPDKSGLPSDRFSAERTGGSVSTLTIQRTQQEDSAVYLCASSSKGERRGDEQFFGPGTRLTVL.

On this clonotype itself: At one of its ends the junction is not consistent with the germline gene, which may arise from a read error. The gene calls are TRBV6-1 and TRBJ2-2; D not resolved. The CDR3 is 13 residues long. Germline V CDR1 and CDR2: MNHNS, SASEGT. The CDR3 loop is CASSEVEDGELFF. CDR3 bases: TGTGCCAGCAGCGAAGTAGAGGACGGGGAGCTGTTTTTT.

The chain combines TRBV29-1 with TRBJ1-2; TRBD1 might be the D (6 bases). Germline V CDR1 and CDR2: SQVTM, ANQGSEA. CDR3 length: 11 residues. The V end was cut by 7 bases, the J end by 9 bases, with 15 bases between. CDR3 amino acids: CSASGESSYTF. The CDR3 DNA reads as TGCAGCGCCTCAGGGGAAAGTAGCTACACCTTC.

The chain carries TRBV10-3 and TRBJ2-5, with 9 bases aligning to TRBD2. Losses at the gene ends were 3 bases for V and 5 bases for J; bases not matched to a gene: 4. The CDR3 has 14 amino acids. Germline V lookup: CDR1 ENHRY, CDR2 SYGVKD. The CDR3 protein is CAISDGGRGETQYF. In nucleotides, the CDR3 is TGTGCCATCAGTGATGGCGGGAGGGGGGAGACCCAGTACTTC.

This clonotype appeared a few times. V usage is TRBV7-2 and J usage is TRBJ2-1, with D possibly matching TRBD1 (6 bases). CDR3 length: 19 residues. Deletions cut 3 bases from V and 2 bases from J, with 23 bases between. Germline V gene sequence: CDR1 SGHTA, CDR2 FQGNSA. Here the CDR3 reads CASSFPRGRTSGAYNEQFF. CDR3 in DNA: TGTGCCAGCAGCTTTCCCAGGGGACGGACATCAGGCGCCTACAATGAGCAGTTCTTC.

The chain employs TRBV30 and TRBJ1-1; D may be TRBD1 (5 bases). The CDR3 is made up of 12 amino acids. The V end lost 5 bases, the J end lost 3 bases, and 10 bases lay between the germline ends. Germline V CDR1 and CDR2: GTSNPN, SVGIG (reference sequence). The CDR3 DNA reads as TGTGCCTGGGGGGCGCGGGACACTGAAGCTTTCTTT. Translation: CAWGARDTEAFF.

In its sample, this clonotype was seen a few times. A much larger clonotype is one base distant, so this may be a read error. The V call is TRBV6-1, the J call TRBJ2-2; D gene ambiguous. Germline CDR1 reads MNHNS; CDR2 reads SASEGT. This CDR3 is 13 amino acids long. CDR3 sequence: CASMRENTEELFF. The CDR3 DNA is TGTGCCAGCATGAGAGAAAACACCGAGGAGCTGTTTTTT.

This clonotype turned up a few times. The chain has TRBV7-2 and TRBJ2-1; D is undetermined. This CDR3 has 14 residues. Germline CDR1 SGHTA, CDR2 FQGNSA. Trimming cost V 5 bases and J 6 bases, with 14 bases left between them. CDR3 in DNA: TGTGCCAGCAGCCCGCGGTCCTCAGCCAATGAGCAGTTCTTC. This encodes CASSPRSSANEQFF.

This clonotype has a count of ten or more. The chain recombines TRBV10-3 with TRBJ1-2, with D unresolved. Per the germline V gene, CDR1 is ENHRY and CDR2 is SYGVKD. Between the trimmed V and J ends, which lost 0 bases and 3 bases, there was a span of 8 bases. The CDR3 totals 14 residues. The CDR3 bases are TGTGCCATCAGTGAGTCACCTTCCGACTATGGCTACACCTTC. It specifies CAISESPSDYGYTF.

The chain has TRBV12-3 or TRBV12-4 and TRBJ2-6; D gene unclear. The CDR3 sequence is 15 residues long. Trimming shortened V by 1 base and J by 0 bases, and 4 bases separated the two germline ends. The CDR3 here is CASSLGVSGANVLTF. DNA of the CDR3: TGTGCCAGCAGTTTAGGGGTCTCTGGGGCCAACGTCCTGACTTTC.

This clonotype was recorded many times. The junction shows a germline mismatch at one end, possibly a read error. The CDR3 loop reads CASCISAGGKHNEQFF. CDR3 coding DNA: TGTGCCAGTTGTATATCGGCGGGAGGGAAACACAATGAGCAGTTCTTC. This rearrangement joins TRBV19 to TRBJ2-1; the match to TRBD2 covers 9 bases. This CDR3 has 16 amino acids. Germline assignment: CDR1 LNHDA and CDR2 SQIVND (reference sequence).

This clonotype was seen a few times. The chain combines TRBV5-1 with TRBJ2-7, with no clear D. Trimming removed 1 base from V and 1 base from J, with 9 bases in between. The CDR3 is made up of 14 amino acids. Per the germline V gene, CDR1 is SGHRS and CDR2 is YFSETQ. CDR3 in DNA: TGCGCCAGCAGCTTGTACAGTGCGTCCTACGAGCAGTACTTC. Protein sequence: CASSLYSASYEQYF.

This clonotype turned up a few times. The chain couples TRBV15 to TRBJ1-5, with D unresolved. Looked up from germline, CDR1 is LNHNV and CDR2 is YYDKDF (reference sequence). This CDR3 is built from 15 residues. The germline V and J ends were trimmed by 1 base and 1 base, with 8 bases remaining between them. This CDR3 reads CATSRGGWSNQPQHF. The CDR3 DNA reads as TGTGCCACCAGCAGAGGGGGATGGAGCAATCAGCCCCAGCATTTT.

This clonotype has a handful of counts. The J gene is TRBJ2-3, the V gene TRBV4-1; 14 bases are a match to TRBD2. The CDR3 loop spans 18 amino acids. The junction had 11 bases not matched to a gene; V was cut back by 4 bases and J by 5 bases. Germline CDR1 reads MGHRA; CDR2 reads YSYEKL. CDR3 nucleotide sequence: TGCGCCAGCAGCCGGGGACCGGGACTAGCGGGAGTGGGAGATACGCAGTATTTT. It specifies CASSRGPGLAGVGDTQYF.

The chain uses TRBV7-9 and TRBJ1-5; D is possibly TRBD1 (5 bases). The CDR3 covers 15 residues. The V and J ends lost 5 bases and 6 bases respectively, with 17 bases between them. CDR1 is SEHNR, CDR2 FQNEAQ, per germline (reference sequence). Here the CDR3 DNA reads TGTGCCAGCAGCCTCGGCGCTGTTAGGGGTCAGCCCCAGCATTTT. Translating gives CASSLGAVRGQPQHF. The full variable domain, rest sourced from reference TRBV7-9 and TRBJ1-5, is DTGVSQNPRHKITKRGQNVTFRCDPISEHNRLYWYRQTLGQGPEFLTYFQNEAQLEKSRLLSDRFSAERPKGSFSTLEIQRTEQGDSAMYLCASSLGAVRGQPQHFGDGTRLSIL.

CDR3 coding DNA: TGCAGCGCTAACAGGGTGAGCGGGAGTTCAGATACGCAGTATTTT. Its protein product is CSANRVSGSSDTQYF. The rearrangement uses TRBV29-1 and TRBJ2-3; TRBD2 matches at 8 bases. Germline V gene sequence: CDR1 SQVTM, CDR2 ANQGSEA. The CDR3 extends over 15 amino acids. The V gene end was trimmed by 7 bases and the J gene end by 4 bases; junction bases not matched to a gene: 13.

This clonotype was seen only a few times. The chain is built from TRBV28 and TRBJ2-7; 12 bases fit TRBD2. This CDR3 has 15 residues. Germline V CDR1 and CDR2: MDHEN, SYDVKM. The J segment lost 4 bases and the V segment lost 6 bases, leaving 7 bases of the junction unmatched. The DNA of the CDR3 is TGTGCCAGCAGCCCTCCTAGCGGGAGGGTATACGAGCAGTACTTC. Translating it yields CASSPPSGRVYEQYF.

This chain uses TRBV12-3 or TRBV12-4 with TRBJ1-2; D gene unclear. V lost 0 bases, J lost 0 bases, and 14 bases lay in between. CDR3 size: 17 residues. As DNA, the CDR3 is TGTGCCAGCAGTTTAGCGCTAGACCGCGACGCTAACTATGGCTACACCTTC. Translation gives CASSLALDRDANYGYTF.